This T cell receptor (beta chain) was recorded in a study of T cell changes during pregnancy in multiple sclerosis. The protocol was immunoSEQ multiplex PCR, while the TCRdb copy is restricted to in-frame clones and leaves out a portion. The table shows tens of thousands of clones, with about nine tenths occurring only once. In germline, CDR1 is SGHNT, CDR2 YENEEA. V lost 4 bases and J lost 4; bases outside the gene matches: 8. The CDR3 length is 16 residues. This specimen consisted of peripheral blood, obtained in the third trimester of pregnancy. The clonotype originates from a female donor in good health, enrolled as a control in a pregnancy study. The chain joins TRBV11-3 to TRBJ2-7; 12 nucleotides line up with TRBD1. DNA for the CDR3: TGTGCCAGCAGCTGTCCCGGGACAGGGGGCCTTTACGAGCAGTACTTC. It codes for CASSCPGTGGLYEQYF.